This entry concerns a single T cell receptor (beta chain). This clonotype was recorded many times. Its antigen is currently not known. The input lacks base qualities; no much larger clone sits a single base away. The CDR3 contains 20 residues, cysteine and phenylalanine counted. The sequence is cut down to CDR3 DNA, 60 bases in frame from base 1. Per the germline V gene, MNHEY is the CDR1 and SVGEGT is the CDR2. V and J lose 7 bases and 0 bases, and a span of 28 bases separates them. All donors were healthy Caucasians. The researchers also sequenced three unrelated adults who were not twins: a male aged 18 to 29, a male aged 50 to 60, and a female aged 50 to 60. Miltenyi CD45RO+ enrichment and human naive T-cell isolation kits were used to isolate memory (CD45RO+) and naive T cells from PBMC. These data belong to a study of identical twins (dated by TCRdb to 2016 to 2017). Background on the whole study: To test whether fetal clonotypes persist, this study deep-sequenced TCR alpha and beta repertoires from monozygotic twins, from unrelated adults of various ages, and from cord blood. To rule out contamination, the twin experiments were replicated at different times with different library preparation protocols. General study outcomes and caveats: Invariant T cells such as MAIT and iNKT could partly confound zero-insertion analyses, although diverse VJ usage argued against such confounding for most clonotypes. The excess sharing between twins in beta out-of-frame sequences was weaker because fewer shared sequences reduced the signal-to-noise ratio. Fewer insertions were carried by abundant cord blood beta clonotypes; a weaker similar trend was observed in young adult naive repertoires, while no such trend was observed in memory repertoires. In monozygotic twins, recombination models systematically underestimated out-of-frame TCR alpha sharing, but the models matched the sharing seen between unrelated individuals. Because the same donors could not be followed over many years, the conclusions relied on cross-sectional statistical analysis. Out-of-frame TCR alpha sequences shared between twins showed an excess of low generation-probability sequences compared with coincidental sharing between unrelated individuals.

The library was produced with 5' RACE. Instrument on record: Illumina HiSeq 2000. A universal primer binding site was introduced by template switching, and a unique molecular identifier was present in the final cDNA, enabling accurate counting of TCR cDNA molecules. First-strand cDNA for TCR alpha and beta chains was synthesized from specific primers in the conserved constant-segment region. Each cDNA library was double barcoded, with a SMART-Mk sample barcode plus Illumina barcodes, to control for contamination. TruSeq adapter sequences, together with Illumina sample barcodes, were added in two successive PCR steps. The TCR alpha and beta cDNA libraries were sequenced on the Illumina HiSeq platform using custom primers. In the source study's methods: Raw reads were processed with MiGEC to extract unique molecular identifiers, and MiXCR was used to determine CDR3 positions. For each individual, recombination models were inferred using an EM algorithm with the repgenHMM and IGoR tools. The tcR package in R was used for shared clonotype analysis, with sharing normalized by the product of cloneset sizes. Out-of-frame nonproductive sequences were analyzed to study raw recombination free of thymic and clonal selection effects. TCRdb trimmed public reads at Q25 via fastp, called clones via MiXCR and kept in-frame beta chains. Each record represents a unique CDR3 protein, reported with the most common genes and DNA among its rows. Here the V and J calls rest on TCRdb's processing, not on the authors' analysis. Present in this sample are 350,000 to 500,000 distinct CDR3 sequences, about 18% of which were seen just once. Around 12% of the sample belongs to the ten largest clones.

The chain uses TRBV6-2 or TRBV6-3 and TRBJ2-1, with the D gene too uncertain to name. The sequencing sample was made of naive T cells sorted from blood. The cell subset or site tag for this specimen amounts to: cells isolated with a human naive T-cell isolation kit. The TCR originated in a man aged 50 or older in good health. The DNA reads TGTGCCAGCACCATCGCTAGGGCGAAGTTTCTAAGGAGCTCCTACAATGAGCAGTTCTTC. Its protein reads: CASTIARAKFLRSSYNEQFF.